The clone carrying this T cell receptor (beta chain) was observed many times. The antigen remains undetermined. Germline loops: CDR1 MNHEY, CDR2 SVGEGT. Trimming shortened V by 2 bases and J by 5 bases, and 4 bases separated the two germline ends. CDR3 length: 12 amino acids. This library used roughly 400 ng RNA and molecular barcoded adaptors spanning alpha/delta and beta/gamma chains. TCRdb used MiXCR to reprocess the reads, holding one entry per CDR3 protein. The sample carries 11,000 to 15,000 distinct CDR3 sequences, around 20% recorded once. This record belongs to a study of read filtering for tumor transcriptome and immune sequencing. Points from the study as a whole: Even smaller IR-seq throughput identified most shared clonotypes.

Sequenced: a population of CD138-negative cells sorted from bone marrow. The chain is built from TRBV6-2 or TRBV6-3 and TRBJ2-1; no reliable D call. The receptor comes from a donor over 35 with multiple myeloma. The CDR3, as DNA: TGTGCCAGCAGTTACCTCCACAATGAGCAGTTCTTC. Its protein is CASSYLHNEQFF.